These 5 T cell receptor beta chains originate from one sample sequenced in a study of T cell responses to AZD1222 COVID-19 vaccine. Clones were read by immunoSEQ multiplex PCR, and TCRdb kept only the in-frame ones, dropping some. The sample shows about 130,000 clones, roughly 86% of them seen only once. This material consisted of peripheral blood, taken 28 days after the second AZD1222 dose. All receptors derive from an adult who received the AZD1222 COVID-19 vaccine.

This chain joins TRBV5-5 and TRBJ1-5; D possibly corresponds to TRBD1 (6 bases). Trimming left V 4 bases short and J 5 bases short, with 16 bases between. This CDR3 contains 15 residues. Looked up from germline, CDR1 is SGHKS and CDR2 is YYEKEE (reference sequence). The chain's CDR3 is CASSTDRFHHQPQHF. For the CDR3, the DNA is TGTGCCAGCAGCACCGACAGGTTCCACCATCAGCCCCAGCATTTT.

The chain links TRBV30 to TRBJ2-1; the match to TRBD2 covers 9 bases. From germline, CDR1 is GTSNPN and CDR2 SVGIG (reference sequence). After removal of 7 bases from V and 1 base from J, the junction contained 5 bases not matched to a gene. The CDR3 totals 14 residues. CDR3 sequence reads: CASPTSGSYNEQFF. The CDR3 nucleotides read TGTGCCTCCCCAACTAGCGGGTCCTACAATGAGCAGTTCTTC.

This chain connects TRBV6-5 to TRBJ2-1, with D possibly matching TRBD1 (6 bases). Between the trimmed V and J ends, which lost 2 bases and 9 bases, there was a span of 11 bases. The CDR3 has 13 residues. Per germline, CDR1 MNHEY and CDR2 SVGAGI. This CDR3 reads CASSYNRDGEQFF. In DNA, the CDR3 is TGTGCCAGCAGTTACAACAGGGACGGTGAGCAGTTCTTC.

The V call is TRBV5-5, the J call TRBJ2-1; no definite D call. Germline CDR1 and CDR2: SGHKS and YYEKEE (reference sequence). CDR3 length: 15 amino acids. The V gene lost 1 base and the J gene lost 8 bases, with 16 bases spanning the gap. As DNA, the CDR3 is TGTGCCAGCAGCTTGATGGGCCGGGCAATGGATGAGCAGTTCTTC. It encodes CASSLMGRAMDEQFF.

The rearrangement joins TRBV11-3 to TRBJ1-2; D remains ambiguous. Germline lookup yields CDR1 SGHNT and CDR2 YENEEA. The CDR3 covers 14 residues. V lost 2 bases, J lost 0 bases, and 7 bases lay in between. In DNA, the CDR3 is TGTGCCAGCAGCTTATCGACAACTAACTATGGCTACACCTTC. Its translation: CASSLSTTNYGYTF.